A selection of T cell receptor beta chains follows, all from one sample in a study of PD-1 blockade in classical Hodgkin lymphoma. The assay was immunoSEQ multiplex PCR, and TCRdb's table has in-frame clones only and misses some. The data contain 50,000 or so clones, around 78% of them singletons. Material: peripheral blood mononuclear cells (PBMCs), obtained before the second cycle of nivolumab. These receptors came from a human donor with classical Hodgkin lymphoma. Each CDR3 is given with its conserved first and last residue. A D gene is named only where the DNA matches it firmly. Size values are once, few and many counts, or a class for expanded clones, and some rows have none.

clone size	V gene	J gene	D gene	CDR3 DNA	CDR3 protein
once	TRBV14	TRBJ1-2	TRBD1	TGTGCCAGCAGCCAAATAGGGACAGTGAGTGGCTACACCTTC	CASSQIGTVSGYTF
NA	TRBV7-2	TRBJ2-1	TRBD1	TGTGCCAGCAGCTTAAAGGGACAGGTCTTCAATGAGCAGTTCTTC	CASSLKGQVFNEQFF
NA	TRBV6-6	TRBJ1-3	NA	TGTGCCAGCAGTCCCGGACTCTCTGGAAACACCATATATTTT	CASSPGLSGNTIYF
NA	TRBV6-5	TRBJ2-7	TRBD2	TGTGCCAGCAGTTATGGCCTACTAGCGGGATTCTACGAGCAGTACTTC	CASSYGLLAGFYEQYF
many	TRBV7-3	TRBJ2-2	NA	TGTGCCAGCAGCTCCCAGGGGGGACTAGATGTCGGGGAGCTGTTTTTT	CASSSQGGLDVGELFF
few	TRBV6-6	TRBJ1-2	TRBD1	TGTGCCACGACTCCGGGACAGGGGGCAACTGGCTACACCTTC	CATTPGQGATGYTF
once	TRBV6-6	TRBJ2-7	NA	TGTGCCAGCAGTTCTCTGGGGGCCTACGAGCAGTACTTC	CASSSLGAYEQYF
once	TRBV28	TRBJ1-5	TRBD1	TGTGCCAGCAGTTTCGGGACAGGGGGCCAGCCCCAGCATTTT	CASSFGTGGQPQHF
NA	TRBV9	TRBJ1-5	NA	TGTGCCAGCAGCCCGGACAGTTATAGCAATCAGCCCCAGCATTTT	CASSPDSYSNQPQHF
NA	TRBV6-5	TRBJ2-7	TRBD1	TGTGCCAGCAGCCACCGTGGACAGGGATTGTACGAGCAGTACTTC	CASSHRGQGLYEQYF
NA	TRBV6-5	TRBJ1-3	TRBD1	TGTGCCAGCAGAGATACGGGACAGAAGGAAAACACCATATATTTT	CASRDTGQKENTIYF
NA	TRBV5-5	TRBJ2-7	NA	TGTGCCAGCAGCTTGTCTATACAGCACTCCTACGAGCAGTACTTC	CASSLSIQHSYEQYF
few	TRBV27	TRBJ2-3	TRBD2	TGTGCCAGCAGTTTATCCCGGACTAGCGGGAGTGATACGCAGTATTTT	CASSLSRTSGSDTQYF
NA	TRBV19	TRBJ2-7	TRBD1	TGTGCCAGTAGTAAGACAGGGACCCTCTACGAGCAGTACTTC	CASSKTGTLYEQYF
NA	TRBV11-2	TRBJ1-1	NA	TGTGCCAGCAGCTTACCCTCGAACACTGAAGCTTTCTTT	CASSLPSNTEAFF
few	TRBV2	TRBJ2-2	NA	TGTGCCAGCGCCTCCGGGTCCCTTTCGCCCGGGGAGCTGTTTTTT	CASASGSLSPGELFF
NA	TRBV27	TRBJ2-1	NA	TGTGCCAGCAGTTTGGGATCAGATTACTACAATGAGCAGTTCTTC	CASSLGSDYYNEQFF
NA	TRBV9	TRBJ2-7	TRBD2	TGTGCCAGCAGCGCTAGCGGGAGCGGCGACGAGCAGTACTTC	CASSASGSGDEQYF
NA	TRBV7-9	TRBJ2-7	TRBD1	TGTGCCAGCAGCTTTGCTGGACAGGGCTTAGAGCAGTACTTC	CASSFAGQGLEQYF
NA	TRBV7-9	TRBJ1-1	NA	TGTGCCAGCAGCTTAGGAGCAGCGGGTAGGGGGGCAAGCACTGAAGCTTTCTTT	CASSLGAAGRGASTEAFF
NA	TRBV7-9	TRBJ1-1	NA	TGTGCCAGCATTCCCGAGGGGGGGGCGAACACTGAAGCTTTCTTT	CASIPEGGANTEAFF
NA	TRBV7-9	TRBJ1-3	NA	TGTGCCAGCAGCGGTGGCAGCTCCTCTGGAAACACCATATATTTT	CASSGGSSSGNTIYF
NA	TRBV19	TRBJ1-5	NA	TGTGCCAGTAGTGGCGTGGGCCAGACCCAGCATTTT	CASSGVGQTQHF
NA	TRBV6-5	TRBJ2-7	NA	TGTGCCAGCAGGACGGGTGGAGGCTCCTACGAGCAGTACTTC	CASRTGGGSYEQYF
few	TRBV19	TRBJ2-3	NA	TGTGCCAGTAGTACCCGGGGAGCCACAGATACGCAGTATTTT	CASSTRGATDTQYF
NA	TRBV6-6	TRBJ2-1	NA	TGTGCCAGCAGTTACGCGGGTGGGAGCTCCTACAATGAGCAGTTCTTC	CASSYAGGSSYNEQFF
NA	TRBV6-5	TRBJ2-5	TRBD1	TGTGCCAGCAGTTACTCCGCGACAGGGGGCGCTGAGACCCAGTACTTC	CASSYSATGGAETQYF
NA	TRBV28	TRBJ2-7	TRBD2	TGTGCCAGCAGTTTAACCCCCGGGACTAGCGGATCCTACGAGCAGTACTTC	CASSLTPGTSGSYEQYF
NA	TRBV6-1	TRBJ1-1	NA	TGTGCCAGCAGTGAGAGGGCAGGTCCCACTGAAGCTTTCTTT	CASSERAGPTEAFF
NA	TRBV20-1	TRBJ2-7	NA	TGCAGTGCGCCGACTGTCTACGAGCAGTACTTC	CSAPTVYEQYF
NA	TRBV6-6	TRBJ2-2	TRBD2	TGTGCCAGCAGTCGGACTAGTAGTGAAAAGGAGCTGTTTTTT	CASSRTSSEKELFF
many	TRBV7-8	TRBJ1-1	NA	TGTGCCAGCAGCCCCGGTGTGGAGGGAAGTACTGAAGCTTTCTTT	CASSPGVEGSTEAFF
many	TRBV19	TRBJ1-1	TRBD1	TGTGCCAGTACGGGACAGATGAACACTGAAGCTTTCTTT	CASTGQMNTEAFF
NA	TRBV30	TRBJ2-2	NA	TGTGCCTGGAGTAACGCCAACACCGGGGAGCTGTTTTTT	CAWSNANTGELFF
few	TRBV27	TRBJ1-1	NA	TGTGCCAGCAGTTTAGTAATGGGTAAAGCTTTCTTT	CASSLVMGKAFF
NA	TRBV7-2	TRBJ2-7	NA	TGTGCCAGCAGCTTAGCGGAGTTGGGGAAGCAGTACTTC	CASSLAELGKQYF
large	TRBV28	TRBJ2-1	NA	TGTGCCAGCAGTACCCATGCAGGGGCTCCCTACAATGAGCAGTTCTTC	CASSTHAGAPYNEQFF
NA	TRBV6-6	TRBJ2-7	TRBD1	TGTGCCAGCAGTGTTCAGGGGGCGGGCACATTCCGCGAGCAGTACTTC	CASSVQGAGTFREQYF
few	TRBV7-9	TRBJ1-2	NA	TGTGCCAGCAGCTTAGGCGGCTCCCCGGGGGATTATGGCTACACCTTC	CASSLGGSPGDYGYTF
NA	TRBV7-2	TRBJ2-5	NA	TGTGCCAGCAGGTTGGACGGAGCGACCCAGTACTTC	CASRLDGATQYF
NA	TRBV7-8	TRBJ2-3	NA	TGTGCCAGCAGCTTACTCAGGCCTTCAGATACGCAGTATTTT	CASSLLRPSDTQYF
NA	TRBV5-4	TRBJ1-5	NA	TGTGCCAGCAGCGTCGGACCCGGCAATCAGCCCCAGCATTTT	CASSVGPGNQPQHF
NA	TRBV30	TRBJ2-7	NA	TGTGCCTGGTCGAGGCGGAACGGCTACGAGCAGTACTTC	CAWSRRNGYEQYF
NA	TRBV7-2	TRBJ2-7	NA	TGTGCCAGCAGCTTGAATACTCCCTCTCGCGAGCAGTACTTC	CASSLNTPSREQYF
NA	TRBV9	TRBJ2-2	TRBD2	TGTGCCAGCAGCGAGGGACTAGCGGGAGCGGGCGGGGAGCTGTTTTTT	CASSEGLAGAGGELFF
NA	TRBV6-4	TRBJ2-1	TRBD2	TGTGCCAGCAGTGTCGCGGGGGGAGGGGATGAGCAGTTCTTC	CASSVAGGGDEQFF
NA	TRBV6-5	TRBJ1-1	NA	TGTGCCAGCACCCCGGGACCGAACACTGAAGCTTTCTTT	CASTPGPNTEAFF
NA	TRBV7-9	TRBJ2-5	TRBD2	TGTGCCAGCAGCTTAGTCCCGGGAGGGTACCAAGAGACCCAGTACTTC	CASSLVPGGYQETQYF